A selection of T cell receptor beta chains follows, all from one sample in a study of CD8+ T cells in alopecia areata. The repertoire was sequenced with immunoSEQ multiplex PCR; TCRdb's copy has only in-frame clones and lacks some. The repertoire holds more than 75,000 clones, with roughly two fifths as singletons. Material for sequencing was CD4+ T cells sorted from blood. The receptors here all came from a human donor with alopecia areata. The CDR3 runs from the conserved cysteine through the conserved F or W. The D gene is left open where the match is weak. Size values are once, few and many counts, or a class for expanded clones, and some rows have none.

D	V	J	size	CDR3	DNA
NA	TRBV5-1	TRBJ2-7	few	CASSQLRSYEQYF	TGCGCCAGCAGCCAACTACGCTCCTACGAGCAGTACTTC
NA	TRBV5-1	TRBJ1-2	NA	CASSLGLTYGYTF	TGCGCCAGCAGCTTGGGGCTCACCTATGGCTACACCTTC
NA	TRBV28	TRBJ1-1	NA	CASRTGTLNTEAFF	TGTGCCAGCAGAACCGGGACACTGAACACTGAAGCTTTCTTT
NA	TRBV7-7	TRBJ2-3	few	CASSLERTDTQYF	TGTGCTAGCAGCTTAGAGCGCACAGATACGCAGTATTTT
TRBD2	TRBV11-2	TRBJ2-1	NA	CASSLSGASSYNEQFF	TGTGCCAGCAGCCTGAGCGGGGCAAGCTCCTACAATGAGCAGTTCTTC
TRBD2	TRBV29-1	TRBJ2-4	few	CSVAPIREENIQYF	TGCAGCGTTGCGCCTATTCGGGAGGAAAACATTCAGTACTTC
TRBD2	TRBV7-9	TRBJ2-7	few	CASRTSGSYEQYF	TGTGCCAGCAGAACTAGCGGCTCCTACGAGCAGTACTTC
NA	TRBV6-5	TRBJ2-7	NA	CASSYRRQASWYF	TGTGCCAGCAGTTACCGAAGACAGGCCTCGTGGTACTTC
TRBD2	TRBV19	TRBJ2-1	NA	CASSTSGRPYNEQFF	TGTGCCAGTAGTACTAGCGGGAGGCCCTACAATGAGCAGTTCTTC
NA	TRBV5-1	TRBJ2-1	once	CASSLAREEQFF	TGCGCCAGCAGCTTGGCCCGGGAGGAGCAGTTCTTC
TRBD2	TRBV5-4	TRBJ2-1	NA	CASSLGSGGANEQFF	TGTGCCAGCAGCTTAGGGAGCGGGGGGGCGAATGAGCAGTTCTTC
NA	TRBV7-3	TRBJ1-1	NA	CASSARRNTEAFF	TGTGCCAGCAGCGCCCGAAGGAACACTGAAGCTTTCTTT
NA	TRBV30	TRBJ2-2	once	CAWGYGRTGELFF	TGTGCCTGGGGGTATGGGCGCACCGGGGAGCTGTTTTTT
TRBD2	TRBV7-2	TRBJ2-2	few	CASSRGLATGELFF	TGTGCCAGCAGCCGAGGACTAGCGACCGGGGAGCTGTTTTTT
NA	TRBV5-4	TRBJ2-3	once	CASSSTPEITGPTDTQYF	TGTGCCAGCAGCTCTACGCCAGAAATAACAGGACCCACAGATACGCAGTATTTT
NA	TRBV2	TRBJ2-1	once	CASSMTQEQFF	TGTGCCAGCAGTATGACTCAGGAGCAGTTCTTC
NA	TRBV4-3	TRBJ2-3	few	CASSQAIQGLGTDTQYF	TGCGCCAGCAGCCAAGCTATCCAGGGCCTTGGCACAGATACGCAGTATTTT
TRBD1	TRBV5-1	TRBJ1-2	NA	CASSQRQGYGYTF	TGCGCCAGCAGCCAACGACAGGGTTATGGCTACACCTTC
NA	TRBV7-9	TRBJ1-1	NA	CASTSAGNTEAFF	TGTGCCAGCACCTCCGCTGGTAACACTGAAGCTTTCTTT
TRBD2	TRBV5-4	TRBJ2-7	NA	CASSYKAGGVYEQYF	TGTGCCAGCAGCTATAAAGCGGGAGGGGTCTACGAGCAGTACTTC
TRBD1	TRBV6-5	TRBJ1-1	NA	CASSSDRGPNTEAFF	TGTGCCAGCAGTTCTGACAGGGGCCCGAACACTGAAGCTTTCTTT
NA	TRBV5-1	TRBJ1-1	NA	CASSLFSTNTEAFF	TGCGCCAGCAGCTTGTTTTCTACGAACACTGAAGCTTTCTTT
NA	TRBV5-1	TRBJ2-3	NA	CASSLEGGRTDTQYF	TGCGCCAGCAGCTTGGAAGGGGGACGCACAGATACGCAGTATTTT
NA	TRBV9	TRBJ1-2	NA	CASSVAVGGYTF	TGTGCCAGCAGCGTAGCGGTGGGTGGCTACACCTTC
NA	TRBV25-1	TRBJ2-7	few	CASSDIEQYF	TGTGCCAGCAGTGATATCGAGCAGTACTTC
NA	TRBV29-1	TRBJ2-3	few	CSVERSLGDTQYF	TGCAGCGTTGAACGTTCACTAGGGGATACGCAGTATTTT
TRBD2	TRBV5-6	TRBJ2-7	NA	CASVGRGVFYEQYF	TGTGCCAGCGTTGGACGGGGGGTCTTCTACGAGCAGTACTTC
NA	TRBV28	TRBJ1-5	few	CATRFGFINQPQHF	TGTGCCACGCGTTTCGGATTCATTAATCAGCCCCAGCATTTT
NA	TRBV5-4	TRBJ2-1	NA	CASTTGFLNDEQFF	TGTGCCAGCACTACCGGTTTCCTAAATGATGAGCAGTTCTTC
NA	TRBV6-6	TRBJ2-5	NA	CASRIQETQYF	TGTGCCAGCCGAATCCAAGAGACCCAGTACTTC
NA	TRBV19	TRBJ2-6	NA	CASSIEVSGANVLTF	TGTGCCAGTAGTATAGAAGTCTCTGGGGCCAACGTCCTGACTTTC
TRBD1	TRBV7-2	TRBJ2-3	few	CASSRRTGEGTDTQYF	TGTGCCAGCAGTCGAAGGACAGGGGAAGGCACAGATACGCAGTATTTT
NA	TRBV29-1	TRBJ2-2	few	CSASAQSNTGELFF	TGCAGCGCCTCGGCCCAGAGTAACACCGGGGAGCTGTTTTTT
NA	TRBV20-1	TRBJ1-2	few	CSASAADRYTF	TGCAGTGCTAGTGCGGCGGATCGCTACACCTTC
NA	TRBV5-1	TRBJ2-1	NA	CASSLDRTATYNEQFF	TGCGCCAGCAGCTTGGATAGGACAGCTACCTACAATGAGCAGTTCTTC
TRBD2	TRBV5-1	TRBJ2-2	few	CASSLAGTSAGELFF	TGCGCCAGCAGCTTGGCGGGGACTAGCGCCGGGGAGCTGTTTTTT
TRBD1	TRBV28	TRBJ1-2	few	CASSSQGALYGYTF	TGTGCCAGCAGTTCACAGGGGGCTTTATATGGCTACACCTTC
TRBD2	TRBV9	TRBJ2-1	once	CASSVAWGTSGNNEQFF	TGTGCCAGCAGCGTAGCTTGGGGGACTAGCGGGAACAATGAGCAGTTCTTC
NA	TRBV6-1	TRBJ2-1	NA	CASKPRADYNEQFF	TGTGCCAGCAAACCCCGGGCGGACTACAATGAGCAGTTCTTC
NA	TRBV7-9	TRBJ2-5	few	CASSAEGLRETQYF	TGTGCCAGCAGCGCCGAGGGGTTGAGAGAGACCCAGTACTTC
NA	TRBV6-1	TRBJ2-7	few	CASSPTQGDEQYF	TGTGCCAGCAGTCCAACACAGGGTGACGAGCAGTACTTC
TRBD1	TRBV5-1	TRBJ2-1	NA	CASALDRGDEQFF	TGCGCCAGCGCGTTAGACAGGGGTGATGAGCAGTTCTTC
NA	TRBV5-1	TRBJ2-2	NA	CASSRDGGDTGELFF	TGCGCCAGCAGCAGGGACGGGGGTGACACCGGGGAGCTGTTTTTT
NA	TRBV2	TRBJ1-2	NA	CARTLAEDGYTF	TGTGCCAGGACCCTCGCAGAAGATGGCTACACCTTC
NA	TRBV28	TRBJ2-3	few	CASNPYGQGTDTQYF	TGTGCCAGCAACCCCTACGGGCAGGGAACAGATACGCAGTATTTT
NA	TRBV27	TRBJ1-4	NA	CASSLSKGREKLFF	TGTGCCAGCAGTTTATCGAAGGGACGGGAAAAACTGTTTTTT
TRBD1	TRBV5-1	TRBJ2-5	NA	CASSSDRGQYF	TGCGCCAGCAGCTCGGACAGGGGACAGTACTTC
NA	TRBV7-9	TRBJ2-7	NA	CASSLGNGGQYEQYF	TGTGCCAGCAGCTTAGGAAACGGGGGCCAGTACGAGCAGTACTTC
NA	TRBV27	TRBJ1-5	once	CASSYPGPRTAYSNQPQHF	TGTGCCAGCAGTTACCCAGGGCCAAGAACTGCCTATAGCAATCAGCCCCAGCATTTT
NA	TRBV7-2	TRBJ2-4	few	CASSPGRGAKNIQYF	TGTGCCAGCAGCCCCGGACGGGGAGCCAAAAACATTCAGTACTTC
TRBD2	TRBV25-1	TRBJ2-3	NA	CASIGAGDSTDTQYF	TGTGCCAGCATCGGAGCGGGGGATAGCACAGATACGCAGTATTTT
TRBD1	TRBV30	TRBJ1-2	NA	CAWSNRGNDGYTF	TGTGCCTGGAGTAACAGGGGCAATGACGGCTACACCTTC
NA	TRBV30	TRBJ2-5	NA	CAWTGAQETQYF	TGTGCCTGGACCGGGGCCCAAGAGACCCAGTACTTC
NA	TRBV6-6	TRBJ1-2	NA	CASRPSGALYTF	TGTGCCAGCAGACCGTCAGGGGCCCTCTACACCTTC
TRBD2	TRBV4-2	TRBJ2-2	once	CASSQGASGRASTGELFF	TGTGCCAGCAGCCAAGGTGCTAGCGGGAGGGCCAGCACCGGGGAGCTGTTTTTT